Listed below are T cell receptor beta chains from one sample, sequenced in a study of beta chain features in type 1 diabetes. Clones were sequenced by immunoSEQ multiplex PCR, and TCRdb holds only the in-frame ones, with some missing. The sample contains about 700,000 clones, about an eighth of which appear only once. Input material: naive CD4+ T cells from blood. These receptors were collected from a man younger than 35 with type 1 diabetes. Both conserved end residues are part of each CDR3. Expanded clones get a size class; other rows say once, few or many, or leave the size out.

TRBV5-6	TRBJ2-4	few	CASSLRDRMDIQYF
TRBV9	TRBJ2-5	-	CASSRAGTDQETQYF
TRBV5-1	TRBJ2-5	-	CASSIQETQYF
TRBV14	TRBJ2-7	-	CASSLGPLGAYEQYF
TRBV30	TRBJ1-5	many	CAWSVGQGNQPQHF
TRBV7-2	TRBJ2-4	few	CASSPGVIQYF
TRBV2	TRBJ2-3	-	CASNERYSTDTQYF
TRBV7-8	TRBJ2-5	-	CASSLVQARETQYF
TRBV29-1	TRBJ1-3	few	CSVGGGSVGDTIYF
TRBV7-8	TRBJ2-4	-	CASSLVYGQAKNIQYF
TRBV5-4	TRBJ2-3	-	CASRLAGARTDTQYF
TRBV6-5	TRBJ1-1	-	CASKPPAGDTEAFF
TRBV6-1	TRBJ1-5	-	CASSGQGQPQHF
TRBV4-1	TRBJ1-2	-	CASSQEDRDVSYGYTF
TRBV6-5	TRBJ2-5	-	CASNHYSSGQETQYF
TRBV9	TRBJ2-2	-	CASSAMRAGELFF
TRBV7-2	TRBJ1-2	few	CASSPLAYGYTF
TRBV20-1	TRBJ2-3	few	CRWTGTDTQYF
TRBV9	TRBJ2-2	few	CASSVAGGANTGELFF
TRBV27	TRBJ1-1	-	CASSPTWGDAFF
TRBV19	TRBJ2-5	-	CASSISREETQYF
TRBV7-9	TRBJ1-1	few	CASRFQVEPEAFF
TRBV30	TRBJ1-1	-	CAWSWGQTSTEAFF
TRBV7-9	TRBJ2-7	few	CASSQGFTEGYEQYF
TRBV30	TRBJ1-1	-	CAWGHLQASEAFF
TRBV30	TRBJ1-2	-	CAWKQASYGYTF
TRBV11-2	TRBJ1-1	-	CASHGGPFRNTEAFF
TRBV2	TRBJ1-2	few	CASSPGQGANMDGYTF
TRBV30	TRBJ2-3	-	CAWSVLRTSGVTDTQYF
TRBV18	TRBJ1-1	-	CASSPPNVSPPRGAFF
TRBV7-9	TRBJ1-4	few	CASSLQELNEKLFF
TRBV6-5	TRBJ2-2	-	CASRGLGGELFF
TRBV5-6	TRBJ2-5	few	CASSRRLDQETQYF
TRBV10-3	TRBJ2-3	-	CAISGRWQHTDTQYF
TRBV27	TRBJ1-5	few	CASGSGGHQPQHF
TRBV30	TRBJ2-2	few	CAWSVGNTGELFF
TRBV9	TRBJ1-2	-	CASSVGDSYGYTF
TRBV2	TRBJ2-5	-	CASSEGTGKETQYF
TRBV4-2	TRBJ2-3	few	CASSPTSGDTQYF
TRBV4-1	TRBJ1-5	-	CASSPSQDRGVLQPQHF
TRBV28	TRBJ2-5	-	CASSVMRETQYF
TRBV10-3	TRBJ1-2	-	CAISSTGNYGYTF
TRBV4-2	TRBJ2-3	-	CASSQGDREIGDTQYF
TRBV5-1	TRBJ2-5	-	CASSLAGGLQETQYF
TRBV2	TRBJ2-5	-	CASSGGIDGAQYF